This T cell receptor beta chain was retrieved from a study of Ad26.COV2.S vaccination and SARS-CoV-2 variants. Note on this clone: At one boundary the junction diverges from the germline segment, which might be a read error.

Treatment of the sample: some 20 received Ad26.COV2.S at low or high dose, single or two shots; 5 received placebo; per-sample allocation not given. Day 63 after the first vaccine or placebo injection was the time point for sampling. An Ad26 vector expressing Wuhan-strain SARS-CoV-2 spike served as the vaccine. The CDR3 has 14 amino acids. CDR1 is MNHEY and CDR2 is SVGAGI in the germline V gene. Sequencing was performed with immunoSEQ multiplex PCR; in TCRdb, only in-frame clones are kept and a portion is missing. The sample lists fewer than 800,000 clones, roughly 90% occurring once. The starting material was peripheral blood, obtained in a trial of Ad26.COV2.S vaccine versus placebo. This receptor was taken from a person between 18 and 65 years old who received the Ad26.COV2.S COVID-19 vaccine or a placebo. The chain recombines TRBV6-5 with TRBJ2-6; no definite D call. The CDR3 loop is CATSRPSGANVLTF. The CDR3 DNA sequence: TGTGCCACCAGTAGACCCTCTGGGGCCAACGTCCTGACTTTC.